The 20 T cell receptor beta chains below come from one sample, sequenced in a study of read filtering for tumor transcriptome and immune sequencing. From approximately 430 ng of RNA, a library with molecular barcoded alpha/delta and beta/gamma adaptors was made. TCRdb independently ran MiXCR on the reads; one entry per CDR3 protein. This table holds 39,000 or so distinct CDR3 sequences, roughly an eighth found once. The sequenced sample was a population of CD138-negative cells sorted from bone marrow. These receptors were obtained from a donor aged 40 or older with multiple myeloma.

This clonotype was recorded many times. This may be a read error: a much more frequent sequence differs by one nucleotide. This chain connects TRBV11-2 to TRBJ1-4; unclear D gene. The germline gives CDR1 SGHAT, CDR2 FQNNGV. The length of the CDR3 is 15 residues. CDR3 sequence: CASSPGPTTNEKRFF. In DNA, the CDR3 is TGTGCCAGCAGCCCCGGGCCAACAACTAATGAAAAACGGTTTTTT.

This clonotype was recorded at least ten times. The CDR3 region has the DNA TGCGCCAGCAGCCAAGATCGAGGTGGGGGCGATGAGCAGTTCTTC. Amino acid sequence: CASSQDRGGGDEQFF. This chain connects TRBV4-3 to TRBJ2-1, with a tentative D call TRBD1 (6 bases). Looked up from germline, CDR1 is LGHNA and CDR2 is YSLEER. V shed 0 bases and J shed 8 bases, with 14 bases lying between them. The CDR3 runs to 15 residues.

This clonotype was counted ten times or more. The rearrangement uses TRBV29-1 and TRBJ2-1; D remains unclear. Trimming left V 7 bases short and J 3 bases short, with 13 bases between. Germline assignment: CDR1 SQVTM and CDR2 ANQGSEA. CDR3 size: 13 residues. CDR3 in DNA: TGCAGCGCCGCGACAAATCGCTACAATGAGCAGTTCTTC. This translates into CSAATNRYNEQFF.

V and J are TRBV5-1 and TRBJ2-7, with D tentatively TRBD1 (6 bases). This CDR3 spans 14 amino acids. Germline V gives CDR1 SGHRS, CDR2 YFSETQ. Trimming shortened V by 4 bases and J by 5 bases, and 16 bases separated the two germline ends. CDR3 nucleotide sequence: TGCGCCAGCAGCAGCAAGGCAGGGGCGGACGAGCAGTACTTC. Amino acids: CASSSKAGADEQYF.

Only a few counts were recorded for this clonotype. The V gene is TRBV5-4, the J gene TRBJ2-1; D perhaps matches TRBD1 (5 bases). Germline V gene sequence: CDR1 SGHNT, CDR2 YYREEE (reference sequence). The CDR3 spans 15 residues. V was shortened by 0 bases and J by 5 bases, with 12 bases between the two germline ends. CDR3 sequence reads: CASSLAPQVHNEQFF. For the CDR3, the DNA is TGTGCCAGCAGCTTGGCCCCACAGGTTCACAATGAGCAGTTCTTC.

This clonotype was picked up many times. V usage is TRBV7-9 and J usage is TRBJ2-1; D assignment may be TRBD1 or TRBD2 (5 bases each). The CDR3 is 17 amino acids. Germline values: CDR1 SEHNR, CDR2 FQNEAQ (reference sequence). Trimming stripped 4 bases from V and 3 bases from J, with 19 bases between. The CDR3 coding sequence is TGTGCCAGCAGCTCCGGTCTCGGGACCGTCGGCTACAATGAGCAGTTCTTC. Residues: CASSSGLGTVGYNEQFF.

Worth noting for this clonotype: A read error is the likely source, as a far larger clone sits one nucleotide away. The rearrangement uses TRBV5-5 and TRBJ1-2; D remains unclear. The CDR3 is made up of 13 amino acids. V lost 5 bases and J 5 bases, leaving 13 bases between the germline ends. Germline V gene sequence: CDR1 SGHKS, CDR2 YYEKEE (reference sequence). Written as DNA, the CDR3 is TGTGCCAGCAGATTTGAGGAAGGATATGGCTACACCTTC. Amino acid sequence: CASRFEEGYGYTF.

This clonotype was detected ten times or more. This chain connects TRBV20-1 to TRBJ2-2; no firm D call. Germline V gene lookup returns CDR1 DFQATT and CDR2 SNEGSKA (reference sequence). The V gene lost 3 bases and the J gene lost 1 base, with 12 bases spanning the gap. This CDR3 region has 15 residues. CDR3 sequence (DNA): TGCAGTGCTAGGGTTCGGAGCCTGAACACCGGGGAGCTGTTTTTT. It codes for CSARVRSLNTGELFF.

Many counts were recorded for this clonotype. V gene TRBV4-3 combines with J gene TRBJ1-5; the D is unclear. The CDR3 is 13 residues long. The V end lost 0 bases, the J end lost 6 bases, and 6 bases lay between the germline ends. The germline gives CDR1 LGHNA, CDR2 YSLEER. CDR3 protein: CASSQESSQPQHF. The CDR3, as DNA: TGCGCCAGCAGCCAAGAAAGTTCTCAGCCCCAGCATTTT.

This clonotype was seen repeatedly, ten times or more. The chain uses TRBV30 and TRBJ1-5; D not certain. The germline CDR1 and CDR2 sequences are GTSNPN and SVGIG (reference sequence). The CDR3 is made up of 14 amino acids. V lost 5 bases and J lost 4, with 15 bases in between. The CDR3 here is CAWAPGSENQPQHF. The CDR3 DNA follows: TGTGCCTGGGCCCCGGGGAGCGAGAATCAGCCCCAGCATTTT.

In this sample, this clonotype turned up a few times. A read error may explain this, as a much larger clone is one base away. Likely a read error: the CDR3 ends without its conserved phenylalanine or tryptophan. V and J are TRBV10-3 and TRBJ1-1; possibly TRBD1 for D (5 bases). Trimming shortened V by 7 bases and J by 1 base, and 16 bases separated the two germline ends. Germline V gene lookup returns CDR1 ENHRY and CDR2 SYGVKD. The CDR3 covers 15 residues. This chain's CDR3 is CAIKMTAKWNTEAFL. CDR3 nucleotides: TGTGCCATCAAGATGACAGCCAAGTGGAACACTGAAGCTTTCCTT.

This clonotype was seen many times. This chain connects TRBV29-1 to TRBJ1-1; D is unresolved. CDR1 and CDR2 (germline): SQVTM, ANQGSEA. Trimming shortened V by 5 bases and J by 3 bases, and 13 bases separated the two germline ends. This CDR3 spans 13 amino acids. CDR3 sequence (DNA): TGCAGCGTTCGGCGGGGATGGGACACTGAAGCTTTCTTT. It yields the protein CSVRRGWDTEAFF. The whole variable domain, filled in from reference TRBV29-1 and TRBJ1-1, reads SAVISQKPSRDICQRGTSLTIQCQVDSQVTMMFWYRQQPGQSLTLIATANQGSEATYESGFVIDKFPISRPNLTFSTLTVSNMSPEDSSIYLCSVRRGWDTEAFFGQGTRLTVV.

In regard to this clonotype: A read error likely explains this, since a far larger clone differs by one base. The rearrangement uses TRBV6-1 and TRBJ2-2, with 7 bases fitting TRBD2. The CDR3 extends over 15 amino acids. J lost 6 bases, V lost 10 bases, and 14 bases had no gene match. The V gene's germline CDR1 is MNHNS and CDR2 SASEGT. The CDR3 DNA follows: TGTGCCACGGATAGTGGGAGGGCAGCCTCCGGGGAGCTGTTTTTT. Protein: CATDSGRAASGELFF.

Comment on this clonotype: It may be a read error: a sequence one base away is much more abundant. The J gene is TRBJ2-5, the V gene TRBV29-1; 7 positions agree with TRBD2. Trimming removed 7 bases from V and 7 bases from J; junction bases left unmatched: 9. Germline V gene lookup returns CDR1 SQVTM and CDR2 ANQGSEA. The CDR3 sequence is 12 residues long. The CDR3 is CSAGRGGVTQYF. The CDR3 DNA reads TGCAGCGCTGGGAGGGGAGGGGTGACCCAGTACTTC.

This clonotype showed up many times. The chain employs TRBV7-3 and TRBJ2-1; 8 positions match TRBD2. The CDR3 extends over 13 amino acids. CDR1 is SGHTA and CDR2 is FQGTGA in the germline V gene. V shed 5 bases and J 6 bases; nucleotides not matched to a gene: 3. The CDR3 sequence is CASSATSVNEQFF. In DNA form, the CDR3 reads TGTGCCAGCAGCGCGACTAGCGTCAATGAGCAGTTCTTC.

This clonotype was observed at least ten times. V gene TRBV7-2 combines with J gene TRBJ1-4; D remains unclear. CDR1 is SGHTA, CDR2 FQGNSA, per germline. Trimming removed 3 bases from V and 8 bases from J, with 16 bases in between. This CDR3 is built from 15 residues. CDR3 in DNA: TGTGCCAGCAGCTTGGTCGGGGAGATTGGAGAAAAACTGTTTTTT. It specifies CASSLVGEIGEKLFF.

The sample holds many counts of this clonotype. The V and J genes are TRBV7-8 and TRBJ1-1, with TRBD1 identical over 7 bases. CDR3 length: 13 amino acids. Looked up from germline, CDR1 is SGHVS and CDR2 is FQNEAQ. J was trimmed by 5 bases and V by 4 bases; bases with no gene match: 4. Written as DNA, the CDR3 is TGTGCCAGCAGCTCTTCAGGGGGAACTGAAGCTTTCTTT. Encoded protein: CASSSSGGTEAFF.

The table lists this clonotype with many counts. The chain uses TRBV29-1 and TRBJ1-4; D is ambiguous. The CDR3 contains 14 residues. V was cut by 5 bases and J by 7 bases, with 17 bases left in between. The V gene's germline CDR1 is SQVTM and CDR2 ANQGSEA. CDR3 DNA sequence: TGCAGCGTTTCCGGAATGTCGGGTGGTGAAAAACTGTTTTTT. Translated: CSVSGMSGGEKLFF.

This clonotype has at least ten counts. This chain links TRBV15 with TRBJ2-7; TRBD1 aligns across 7 bases. CDR1 and CDR2 (germline): LNHNV, YYDKDF (reference sequence). The CDR3 contains 13 residues. J lost 6 bases, V lost 3 bases, and 5 bases had no gene match. CDR3 DNA sequence: TGTGCCACCAGCAGGAGTAGACAGGGCGAGCAGTACTTC. As protein: CATSRSRQGEQYF.

This clonotype was observed a few times. Given a much more abundant clone one base away, this may be a read error. This rearrangement joins TRBV10-1 to TRBJ2-2, with a tentative D call TRBD2 (6 bases). The CDR3 is 15 amino acids. Germline assignment: CDR1 WNHNN and CDR2 SYGVQD (reference sequence). CDR3 protein: CASSEFRGIAGGLFF. The DNA of the CDR3 is TGCGCCAGCAGTGAGTTTCGAGGGATCGCCGGGGGGCTGTTTTTT.